The rows below give T cell receptor beta chains drawn from one sample of a study of a mutant IDH1 vaccine in newly diagnosed glioma. Generated by immunoSEQ multiplex PCR, the TCRdb table keeps only in-frame clones and is missing some. The table shows 85,000 to 100,000 clones, with around 80% occurring only once. The sample here was PBMCs, taken from a glioma patient treated with radiotherapy, temozolomide or both. The receptor source for this set is a middle-aged man with glioma. Both conserved end residues are part of each CDR3. The order of the fields is CDR3 protein, CDR3 DNA, V gene, clone size, D gene, J gene. A D gene is named only where the DNA matches it firmly. Some rows have no size entry. The others give once, few or many, or a class for an expanded clone.

CDR3 protein: CASSDRYEQYF
CDR3 DNA: TGTGCCAGCAGCGATCGCTACGAGCAGTACTTC
V gene: TRBV7-2
clone size: few
D gene: -
J gene: TRBJ2-7

CDR3 protein: CASSFSPETQYF
CDR3 DNA: TGTGCCAGCAGCTTTTCTCCGGAGACCCAGTACTTC
V gene: TRBV5-4
clone size: -
D gene: -
J gene: TRBJ2-5

CDR3 protein: CASLPTGGGTGELFF
CDR3 DNA: TGTGCCAGCCTCCCTACAGGGGGTGGCACCGGGGAGCTGTTTTTT
V gene: TRBV7-2
clone size: -
D gene: TRBD1
J gene: TRBJ2-2

CDR3 protein: CASSVGTAKNEKLFF
CDR3 DNA: TGTGCCAGCAGCGTCGGGACAGCCAAAAATGAAAAACTGTTTTTT
V gene: TRBV9
clone size: -
D gene: TRBD1
J gene: TRBJ1-4

CDR3 protein: CASSQGQGLGYEQYF
CDR3 DNA: TGCGCCAGCAGCCAAGGACAGGGTCTAGGCTACGAGCAGTACTTC
V gene: TRBV4-3
clone size: -
D gene: TRBD1
J gene: TRBJ2-7

CDR3 protein: CASSQGAGSSYNEQFF
CDR3 DNA: TGCGCCAGCAGCCAAGGAGCTGGGAGCTCCTACAATGAGCAGTTCTTC
V gene: TRBV5-1
clone size: -
D gene: -
J gene: TRBJ2-1

CDR3 protein: CASSYNRGSVVDTQYF
CDR3 DNA: TGTGCCAGCAGTTACAACAGGGGTAGTGTTGTAGATACGCAGTATTTT
V gene: TRBV6-6
clone size: -
D gene: TRBD1
J gene: TRBJ2-3

CDR3 protein: CASSEGLVVGQYF
CDR3 DNA: TGTGCCAGCAGTGAAGGGCTGGTGGTGGGACAGTACTTC
V gene: TRBV6-1
clone size: -
D gene: -
J gene: TRBJ2-5

CDR3 protein: CAISGTSGRFHRDEQYF
CDR3 DNA: TGTGCCATCAGTGGGACTAGCGGGAGGTTCCATAGGGACGAGCAGTACTTC
V gene: TRBV10-3
clone size: -
D gene: TRBD2
J gene: TRBJ2-7

CDR3 protein: CASSEGLRDSRQPQHF
CDR3 DNA: TGTGCCAGCAGTGAAGGTTTGAGGGACAGCCGACAGCCCCAGCATTTT
V gene: TRBV2
clone size: -
D gene: TRBD1
J gene: TRBJ1-5

CDR3 protein: CASSPDLTGGRNNEQFF
CDR3 DNA: TGTGCCAGCAGCCCCGATCTCACAGGGGGCCGGAACAATGAGCAGTTCTTC
V gene: TRBV7-2
clone size: -
D gene: TRBD1
J gene: TRBJ2-1

CDR3 protein: CASSPTGSEQFF
CDR3 DNA: TGTGCCAGCAGTCCGACAGGGAGTGAGCAGTTCTTC
V gene: TRBV27
clone size: -
D gene: TRBD1
J gene: TRBJ2-1

CDR3 protein: CASSFLVPYEQYF
CDR3 DNA: TGTGCCAGCAGCTTCCTGGTCCCCTACGAGCAGTACTTC
V gene: TRBV13
clone size: -
D gene: -
J gene: TRBJ2-7

CDR3 protein: CATVLRSYEQYF
CDR3 DNA: TGTGCCACCGTCCTGCGGTCCTACGAGCAGTACTTC
V gene: TRBV12-1
clone size: -
D gene: -
J gene: TRBJ2-7

CDR3 protein: CASSRTGGWTDTQYF
CDR3 DNA: TGTGCCAGCAGCCGAACAGGGGGCTGGACAGATACGCAGTATTTT
V gene: TRBV7-2
clone size: once
D gene: TRBD1
J gene: TRBJ2-3

CDR3 protein: CASSPQGLWGEKLFF
CDR3 DNA: TGTGCCAGCAGTCCACAGGGACTATGGGGGGAAAAACTGTTTTTT
V gene: TRBV28
clone size: -
D gene: -
J gene: TRBJ1-4

CDR3 protein: CASSFTSGEAYEQYF
CDR3 DNA: TGTGCCAGCAGCTTCACTAGCGGGGAGGCCTACGAGCAGTACTTC
V gene: TRBV11-2
clone size: -
D gene: TRBD2
J gene: TRBJ2-7

CDR3 protein: CASSFRGVNTEAFF
CDR3 DNA: TGTGCCAGCAGTTTTCGGGGAGTGAACACTGAAGCTTTCTTT
V gene: TRBV27
clone size: -
D gene: -
J gene: TRBJ1-1

CDR3 protein: CASSLAGNKGEQYF
CDR3 DNA: TGTGCCAGCAGCTTAGCGGGCAATAAGGGCGAGCAGTACTTC
V gene: TRBV7-2
clone size: -
D gene: -
J gene: TRBJ2-7

CDR3 protein: CASSVQGGVETQYF
CDR3 DNA: TGTGCCAGTAGTGTACAGGGGGGCGTAGAGACCCAGTACTTC
V gene: TRBV19
clone size: -
D gene: TRBD1
J gene: TRBJ2-5

CDR3 protein: CASRRRGPNTGELFF
CDR3 DNA: TGTGCCAGCAGGAGGAGGGGTCCGAACACCGGGGAGCTGTTTTTT
V gene: TRBV5-6
clone size: -
D gene: -
J gene: TRBJ2-2

CDR3 protein: CASSQRGARGDEQYF
CDR3 DNA: TGCGCCAGCAGCCAACGGGGGGCGCGGGGCGACGAGCAGTACTTC
V gene: TRBV4-3
clone size: once
D gene: -
J gene: TRBJ2-7

CDR3 protein: CASSYPGQGADTQYF
CDR3 DNA: TGTGCCAGCAGTTACCCGGGACAGGGGGCAGATACGCAGTATTTT
V gene: TRBV6-6
clone size: -
D gene: TRBD1
J gene: TRBJ2-3

CDR3 protein: CASSLAGTGVYEQYF
CDR3 DNA: TGTGCCAGCAGCTTAGCCGGGACAGGGGTCTACGAGCAGTACTTC
V gene: TRBV7-2
clone size: -
D gene: TRBD1
J gene: TRBJ2-7

CDR3 protein: CASSQGIAIFSGYTF
CDR3 DNA: TGCGCCAGCAGCCAAGGGATTGCGATATTCTCTGGCTACACCTTC
V gene: TRBV4-3
clone size: -
D gene: -
J gene: TRBJ1-2

CDR3 protein: CAWSSGEGNEQFF
CDR3 DNA: TGTGCCTGGAGTAGCGGGGAGGGAAATGAGCAGTTCTTC
V gene: TRBV30
clone size: -
D gene: TRBD2
J gene: TRBJ2-1

CDR3 protein: CASSLAGRAPEAFF
CDR3 DNA: TGTGCCAGCAGCTTGGCCGGGAGGGCGCCTGAAGCTTTCTTT
V gene: TRBV5-4
clone size: -
D gene: -
J gene: TRBJ1-1